One sample yielded the 24 T cell receptor beta chains listed below, sequenced in a study of blood T cells in healthy people across ages. PCR was performed a second time for roughly 7 to 12 cycles using a sample-barcoded 5' primer and a J-beta primer mix. Using its own MiXCR run on the 5' RACE reads, TCRdb lists one record per CDR3 protein. In the table there are approximately 1,000,000 distinct CDR3 sequences, 40% to 55% of which are singletons. The source material was blood. These receptor sequences come from a woman in her sixties in good health.

The chain links TRBV20-1 to TRBJ2-7, with no clear D. Germline values: CDR1 DFQATT, CDR2 SNEGSKA (reference sequence). This CDR3 comprises 11 residues. V gave up 4 bases and J gave up 3 bases, with 7 bases separating them. The CDR3 loop is CSAKDLYEQYF. Here the CDR3 DNA reads TGCAGTGCTAAAGACCTCTACGAGCAGTACTTC.

V usage is TRBV7-9 and J usage is TRBJ2-1; D is possibly TRBD2 (5 bases). The germline V gene encodes CDR1 SEHNR and CDR2 FQNEAQ (reference sequence). There are 14 residues in the CDR3. Trimming cost V 3 bases and J 9 bases, with 15 bases left between them. CDR3 protein: CASSFRGSYGEQFF. CDR3 sequence (DNA): TGTGCCAGCAGCTTTCGAGGGTCTTACGGTGAGCAGTTCTTC.

The table lists this clonotype with a few counts. The chain links TRBV7-2 to TRBJ2-1; no definite D call. V lost 5 bases, J lost 6 bases, and 11 bases lay in between. The germline CDR1 and CDR2 sequences are SGHTA and FQGNSA. The CDR3 runs to 13 residues. This CDR3 is CASSGRTSNEQFF. CDR3 DNA sequence: TGTGCCAGCAGCGGCCGGACGAGCAATGAGCAGTTCTTC.

CDR3 coding DNA: TGTGCCAGCAGCCCCCCGGGACTCCTGAACACTGAAGCTTTCTTT. This gives the protein CASSPPGLLNTEAFF. This rearrangement joins TRBV7-8 to TRBJ1-1, with D tentatively TRBD1 (5 bases). The CDR3 runs 15 residues. In germline, CDR1 is SGHVS, CDR2 FQNEAQ. V lost 5 bases and J 0 bases, leaving 13 bases between the germline ends.

This clonotype was counted between two and nine times. The chain recombines TRBV4-2 with TRBJ2-7; 9 nucleotides line up with TRBD1. CDR3 length: 15 amino acids. The V gene end was trimmed by 0 bases and the J gene end by 5 bases; junction bases not matched to a gene: 5. Germline CDR1 is LGHNA and CDR2 is YNFKEQ. The CDR3 DNA reads TGTGCCAGCAGCCAAGATCCCGGGACAGGGCACGAGCAGTACTTC. Its translation: CASSQDPGTGHEQYF.

The table lists this clonotype with a few counts. V usage is TRBV10-3 and J usage is TRBJ1-5, with 7 bases lining up with TRBD1. The CDR3 runs 12 residues. Looked up from germline, CDR1 is ENHRY and CDR2 is SYGVKD. V trimming: 8 bases; J trimming: 7 bases; junction bases outside the gene matches: 5. CDR3 DNA: TGTGCCATCGGGACAGCCGGACAGCCCCAGCATTTT. It translates to CAIGTAGQPQHF.

V gene TRBV7-9 combines with J gene TRBJ2-1; 9 bases map to TRBD2. Germline V CDR1 and CDR2: SEHNR, FQNEAQ (reference sequence). The trim removed 3 bases at V and 15 bases at J, leaving 6 bases unmatched. CDR3 size: 12 residues. The CDR3 loop is CASSLASGERFF. The DNA of the CDR3 is TGTGCCAGCAGCTTGGCTAGCGGGGAGAGGTTCTTC.

The chain joins TRBV3-1 to TRBJ1-4; 7 nucleotides line up with TRBD1. The CDR3 totals 14 residues. Trimming at V came to 6 bases and at J to 8 bases, leaving 9 bases not matched to a gene. Germline V gene data show CDR1 as LGHDT and CDR2 as YNNKEL (reference sequence). DNA for the CDR3: TGTGCCAGCAGTCCTACGACAGGGAAGGAAAAACTGTTTTTT. Translating gives CASSPTTGKEKLFF.

This chain joins TRBV12-3 or TRBV12-4 and TRBJ2-1; 14 bases line up with TRBD2. V dropped 4 bases and J dropped 10; count of bases not matched to a gene: 9. This CDR3 contains 16 residues. CDR3 coding DNA: TGTGCCAGCAGTTCCGTCAGACTAGCGGGAGGGGGGGAGCAGTTCTTC. This encodes CASSSVRLAGGGEQFF.

This rearrangement joins TRBV20-1 to TRBJ2-1, with 10 bases that match TRBD2. Trimming at V came to 4 bases and at J to 8 bases, leaving 11 bases not matched to a gene. Germline V gene lookup returns CDR1 DFQATT and CDR2 SNEGSKA (reference sequence). The CDR3 has 15 residues. CDR3 in DNA: TGCAGTGCTATCCCCCCTAGCGGGAGTTTTTATGAGCAGTTCTTC. Protein product: CSAIPPSGSFYEQFF.

This clonotype was observed a few times. In DNA, the CDR3 is TGTGCCAGCAGCTTAGACTCAGCTAACTATGGCTACACCTTC. It codes for CASSLDSANYGYTF. This chain links TRBV7-2 with TRBJ1-2; unclear D gene. V was trimmed by 1 base and J by 0 bases, leaving 6 bases between them. The CDR3 totals 14 residues. Germline V gene data show CDR1 as SGHTA and CDR2 as FQGNSA.

This clonotype occurred a few times. V is TRBV3-1 and J is TRBJ1-1, with TRBD1 as a possible D gene (5 bases). This CDR3 has 14 amino acids. Per the germline V gene, CDR1 is LGHDT and CDR2 is YNNKEL (reference sequence). V dropped 4 bases and J dropped 1 base, with 10 bases sitting between them. CDR3 protein: CASSRGPRNTEAFF. The CDR3 DNA follows: TGTGCCAGCAGCCGGGGACCAAGGAACACTGAAGCTTTCTTT.

This clonotype was picked up a small number of times. This sequence joins TRBV2 and TRBJ2-5; the match to TRBD1 covers 9 bases. The CDR3 is 14 residues long. With V trimmed by 6 bases and J by 2 bases, 4 bases remained unmatched. Germline V gene data show CDR1 as SNHLY and CDR2 as FYNNEI. The CDR3 region is CASRRQGGQETQYF. CDR3 bases: TGTGCCAGCAGGAGACAGGGGGGGCAAGAGACCCAGTACTTC.

This clonotype has more than one count but fewer than ten. The gene calls are TRBV12-3 or TRBV12-4 and TRBJ2-4, with D perhaps given as TRBD1 or TRBD2 (6 bases each). The CDR3 is made up of 13 amino acids. V dropped 6 bases and J dropped 13 bases, with 19 bases sitting between them. The CDR3 DNA follows: TGTGCCAGCAGCCAACAGGGTTGGGGGGAGCAGTACTTC. It translates to CASSQQGWGEQYF.

The chain is built from TRBV6-5 and TRBJ1-1; possibly TRBD1 for D (5 bases). The CDR3 contains 16 residues. V was clipped by 5 bases and J by 1 base, with 17 bases between them. Germline V gene lookup returns CDR1 MNHEY and CDR2 SVGAGI. The DNA of the CDR3 is TGTGCCAGCAGTCACGGACTAGGGACGGCGAACACTGAAGCTTTCTTT. Its translation: CASSHGLGTANTEAFF.

This clonotype was recorded a few times. This sequence joins TRBV27 and TRBJ2-3; D remains ambiguous. Trimming removed 1 base at V and 7 bases at J, with 9 bases between. Germline CDR1 reads MNHEY; CDR2 reads SMNVEV (reference sequence). The CDR3 loop spans 13 amino acids. The CDR3 sequence is CASSLLGRNTQYF. In DNA, the CDR3 is TGTGCCAGCAGTTTATTAGGCAGGAATACGCAGTATTTT.

A word on this clonotype: This may be a read error, as it is one base from a much larger clone. The chain recombines TRBV29-1 with TRBJ2-7; TRBD1 might be the D (5 bases). The germline V gene has CDR1 SQVTM and CDR2 ANQGSEA. CDR3 length: 11 residues. Trimming pared 7 bases from V and 4 bases from J, leaving 11 bases between. The CDR3 protein is CSGEQEYEQYF. CDR3 nucleotide sequence: TGCAGCGGCGAACAGGAATACGAGCAGTACTTC.

This rearrangement joins TRBV27 to TRBJ1-5; no definite D call. Between the trimmed V and J ends, which lost 5 bases and 6 bases, there was a span of 14 bases. The germline CDR1 and CDR2 sequences are MNHEY and SMNVEV (reference sequence). This CDR3 is built from 14 residues. The CDR3 here is CASSPVGFSQPQHF. The DNA for the CDR3 is TGTGCCAGCAGTCCCGTGGGCTTTTCTCAGCCCCAGCATTTT.

At least ten counts were recorded for this clonotype. V and J are TRBV29-1 and TRBJ2-7, with 9 nucleotides matching TRBD1. CDR3 length equals 12 residues. Germline V lookup: CDR1 SQVTM, CDR2 ANQGSEA. The J segment lost 6 bases and the V segment lost 6 bases, leaving 6 bases of the junction unmatched. CDR3: CSVRGTGSEQYF. The CDR3 nucleotides read TGCAGCGTCCGAGGGACAGGGAGCGAGCAGTACTTC.

This chain joins TRBV20-1 and TRBJ1-5, with 7 bases matching TRBD1. Germline V gene data show CDR1 as DFQATT and CDR2 as SNEGSKA (reference sequence). This CDR3 is built from 17 residues. After removal of 6 bases from V and 0 bases from J, the junction contained 14 bases not matched to a gene. The CDR3 DNA reads as TGCAGTGCCCTCACGGACTCCCAGGGGGTTAGCAATCAGCCCCAGCATTTT. Encoded protein: CSALTDSQGVSNQPQHF.

In its sample, this clonotype was seen a few times. J is TRBJ1-5 and V is TRBV10-3; a possible D gene is TRBD1 (5 bases). The CDR3 contains 14 residues. The V end was cut by 6 bases, the J end by 7 bases, with 16 bases between. Germline V gene lookup returns CDR1 ENHRY and CDR2 SYGVKD. The CDR3 here is CAISPARDNQPQHF. CDR3 DNA: TGTGCCATCAGCCCCGCCAGGGATAACCAGCCCCAGCATTTT.

This chain connects TRBV10-3 to TRBJ2-3; TRBD2 matches at 12 bases. V dropped 8 bases and J dropped 10; count of bases not matched to a gene: 4. The germline CDR1 and CDR2 sequences are ENHRY and SYGVKD. The CDR3 runs to 12 residues. CDR3 residues: CAIGTSGQAQYF. The CDR3 region has the DNA TGTGCCATCGGGACTAGCGGGCAAGCGCAGTATTTT.

This clonotype came up a few times. The V gene is TRBV21-1, the J gene TRBJ2-7; TRBD1 is the table's D call, not checked against the DNA. TRBV21-1 constitutes a pseudogene. CDR3 length equals 14 residues. The CDR3 loop reads CASSKVPGPYEQYF. The CDR3 region has the DNA TGTGCCAGCAGCAAAGTTCCGGGGCCCTACGAGCAGTACTTC.

With regard to this clonotype: Just one base apart from a much larger clone, this may be a read error. CDR3 sequence reads: CSVEGQVNTEAFF. The CDR3 nucleotides are TGCAGCGTTGAAGGACAGGTCAACACTGAAGCTTTCTTT. The gene calls are TRBV29-1 and TRBJ1-1; possible D gene TRBD1, 6 bases. In germline, CDR1 is SQVTM, CDR2 ANQGSEA. Trimming left V 1 base short and J 2 bases short, with 8 bases between. CDR3 length: 13 residues.